This T cell receptor beta chain is drawn from a study of naive and memory T cell subsets (dated by TCRdb to about 2017). For the wider study: According to the figure summarizing the samples, there were around 10 blood donors, 7 tuberculin skin test biopsies and 3 saline control biopsies. Usually PCR2 was run as a SYBR Green qPCR and stopped at a set threshold, although low-input samples could use end-point PCR (roughly 6 cycles) instead. Study-wide findings and limitations: The potential sensitivity of the RNA-based method to TCR transcript changes with T cell activation and differentiation was acknowledged.

Using 3' ligation of a UMI-containing oligonucleotide to TCR cDNA, the study laid out a robust and sensitive protocol to amplify, sequence and analyze TCRs. Whole blood analysis involved drawing more than 2 ml of peripheral blood from adult healthy volunteers into Tempus tubes and then extracting RNA following the manufacturer's instructions. Total RNA was treated with RQ1 DNase, without cell sorting, prior to reverse transcription, with an input of about 1 to 1000 ng being targeted. Skin biopsy and whole blood libraries were made to test pipeline robustness in samples where T cells form a minority population. Notes on this clonotype: The antigen it recognizes is unknown. Base qualities are not at hand, and no much larger clone is one base apart.

Germline trimming: 5 bases from V, 10 bases from J; junction bases outside gene matches: 10. Taken from the germline V gene, the CDR1 and CDR2 loops are MNHEY and SVGEGT. The CDR3, from cysteine to phenylalanine, totals 14 residues. Only the CDR3 DNA stays, 42 bases, in frame from base 1. The receptor library was made with 5' RACE. The ligated cDNA was amplified by four rounds of PCR, in which nested alpha and beta constant region primers were used together with the SP2 primer. TCR RNA was reverse transcribed with SuperScript IV using alpha and beta constant region primers for the blood and skin samples. An oligonucleotide carrying the Illumina SP2 primer and a UMI was ligated to the 3' end of the cDNA by means of T4 RNA ligase 1. To prevent hairpin formation, the 12-nucleotide UMI was made up of two random hexamers with an eight-base spacer between them. TCR alpha and beta chain libraries were processed separately from the second PCR onward, with dual indexing for multiplexing. After pooling, the indexed libraries were analyzed by capillary electrophoresis and sequenced on either an Illumina MiSeq or NextSeq. PhiX DNA at about 4.5-8% was spiked into libraries to increase base diversity and improve cluster recognition. Per the source publication's procedure: UMIs were extracted from read 2 by Demultiplexor and combined with the TCR sequence from read 1, and reads were split according to sample indices. V and J genes and V-J junctions were identified by Decombinator, which gave every TCR a five-part identifier that included V and J deletions. UMIs were used by Collapsinator to correct sequencing errors and PCR amplification heterogeneity, so that a UMI-based abundance was obtained for each TCR. CDR3Translator turned identifiers into nucleotide sequence, translated that sequence into amino acids, and pulled out CDR3 regions based on terminal motifs. Error-corrected alpha and beta TCR counts from blood and skin were compared after normalization to input RNA amount. TCRdb ran its own pipeline on the public reads, namely fastp trimming at Q25 and MiXCR clone calling, and kept in-frame beta chains. Rows are combined by CDR3 protein, so each entry shows the most common genes and DNA. What appears here as the V and J calls and clone size reflects TCRdb's work, not the paper's. Present in this sample are 30,000 to 40,000 distinct CDR3 sequences, roughly 17% of which were seen just once. Roughly 2.5% of the sample lies in the top ten.

The TCR originated in a female donor in good health. Recombination connected TRBV6-2 or TRBV6-3 to TRBJ1-1; the central 10 bases match TRBD1. The bases are TGTGCCAGCAGTCGGATCGGGACAGGGGAAGGAGCTTTCTTT. This is translated as CASSRIGTGEGAFF.